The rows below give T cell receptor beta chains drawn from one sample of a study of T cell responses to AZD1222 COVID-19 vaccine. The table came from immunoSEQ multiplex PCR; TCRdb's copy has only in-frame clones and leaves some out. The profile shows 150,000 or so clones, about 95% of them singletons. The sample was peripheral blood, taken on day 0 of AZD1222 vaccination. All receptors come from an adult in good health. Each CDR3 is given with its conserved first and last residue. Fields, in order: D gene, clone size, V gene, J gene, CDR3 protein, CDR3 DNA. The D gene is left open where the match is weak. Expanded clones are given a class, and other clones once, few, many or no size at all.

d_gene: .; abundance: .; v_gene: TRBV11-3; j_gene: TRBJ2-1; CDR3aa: CASSFAGVRGNEQFF; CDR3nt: TGTGCCAGCAGCTTTGCGGGAGTCAGGGGCAATGAGCAGTTCTTC
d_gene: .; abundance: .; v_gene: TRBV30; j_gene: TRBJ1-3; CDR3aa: CAWSSGNTIYF; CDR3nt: TGTGCCTGGAGCTCGGGAAACACCATATATTTT
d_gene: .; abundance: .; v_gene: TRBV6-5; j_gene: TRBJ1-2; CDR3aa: CASSYSSGFYGYTF; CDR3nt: TGTGCCAGCAGTTACTCGTCAGGGTTCTATGGCTACACCTTC
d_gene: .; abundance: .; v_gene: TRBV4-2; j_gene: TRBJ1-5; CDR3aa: CASSPSSGNQPQHF; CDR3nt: TGTGCCAGCAGCCCTTCTTCTGGCAATCAGCCCCAGCATTTT
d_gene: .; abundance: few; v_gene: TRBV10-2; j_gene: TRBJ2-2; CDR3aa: CASRVQGEAGELFF; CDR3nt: TGCGCCAGCAGAGTCCAGGGAGAGGCCGGGGAGCTGTTTTTT
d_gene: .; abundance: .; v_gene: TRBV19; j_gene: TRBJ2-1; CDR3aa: CASSIPGNEQFF; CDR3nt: TGTGCCAGTAGTATCCCGGGGAATGAGCAGTTCTTC
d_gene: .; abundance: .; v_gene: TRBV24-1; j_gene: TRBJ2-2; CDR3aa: CATSDKGGGTGELFF; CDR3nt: TGTGCCACCAGTGATAAGGGAGGTGGCACCGGGGAGCTGTTTTTT
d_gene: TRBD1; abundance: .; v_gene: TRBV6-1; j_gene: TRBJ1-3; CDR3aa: CASSDLQGKYGNTIYF; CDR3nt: TGTGCCAGCAGTGACCTACAGGGGAAGTACGGAAACACCATATATTTT
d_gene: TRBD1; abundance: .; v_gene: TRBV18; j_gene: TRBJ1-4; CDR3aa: CASSTGQDEKLFF; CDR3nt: TGTGCCAGCTCGACAGGGCAAGACGAAAAACTGTTTTTT
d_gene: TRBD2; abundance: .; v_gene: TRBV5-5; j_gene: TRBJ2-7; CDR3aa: CASSLGVKLAGSGQYF; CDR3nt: TGTGCCAGCAGCTTGGGTGTTAAGCTAGCGGGATCCGGGCAGTACTTC
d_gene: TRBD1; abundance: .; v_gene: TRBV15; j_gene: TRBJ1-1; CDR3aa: CATSSTGTENTEAFF; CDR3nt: TGTGCCACCAGCAGTACCGGGACAGAGAACACTGAAGCTTTCTTT
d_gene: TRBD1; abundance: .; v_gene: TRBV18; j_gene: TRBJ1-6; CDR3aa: CASSPTGGEDSPLHF; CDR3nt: TGTGCCAGCTCCCCAACAGGGGGAGAAGATTCACCCCTCCACTTT
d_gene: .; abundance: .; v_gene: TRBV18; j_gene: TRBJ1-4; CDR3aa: CASSPPVGQLFF; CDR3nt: TGTGCCAGCTCACCACCGGTTGGACAACTGTTTTTT
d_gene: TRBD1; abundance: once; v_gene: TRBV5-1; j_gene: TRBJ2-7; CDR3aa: CASSAGTGTYEQYF; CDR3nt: TGCGCCAGCAGCGCCGGGACAGGAACCTACGAGCAGTACTTC
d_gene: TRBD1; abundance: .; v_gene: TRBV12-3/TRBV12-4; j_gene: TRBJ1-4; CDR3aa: CASMGQFNEKLFF; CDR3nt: TGTGCCAGCATGGGACAGTTTAATGAAAAACTGTTTTTT
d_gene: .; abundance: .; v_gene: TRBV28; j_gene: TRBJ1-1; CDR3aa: CASSQGRETEAFF; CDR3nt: TGTGCCAGCAGTCAGGGCAGAGAGACTGAAGCTTTCTTT
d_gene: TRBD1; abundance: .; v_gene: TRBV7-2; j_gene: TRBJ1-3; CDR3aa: CASSLVTGAGNTIYF; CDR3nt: TGTGCCAGCAGCTTAGTCACAGGGGCAGGAAACACCATATATTTT
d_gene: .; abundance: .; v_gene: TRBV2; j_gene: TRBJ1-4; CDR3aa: CASRRVDEKLFF; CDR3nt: TGTGCCAGCCGTAGAGTGGATGAAAAACTGTTTTTT
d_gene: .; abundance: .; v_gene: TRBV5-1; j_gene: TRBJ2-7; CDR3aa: CASSLPLLGEQYF; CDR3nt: TGCGCCAGCAGCTTACCCCTTCTAGGTGAGCAGTACTTC
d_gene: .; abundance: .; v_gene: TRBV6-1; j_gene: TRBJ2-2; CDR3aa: CASRYPTSGELFF; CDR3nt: TGTGCCAGCAGGTACCCGACCTCCGGGGAGCTGTTTTTT
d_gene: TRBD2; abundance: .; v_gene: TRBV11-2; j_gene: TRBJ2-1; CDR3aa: CASSLEGRISGLYNEQFF; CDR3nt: TGTGCCAGCAGCTTAGAGGGACGGATTAGCGGGCTTTACAATGAGCAGTTCTTC
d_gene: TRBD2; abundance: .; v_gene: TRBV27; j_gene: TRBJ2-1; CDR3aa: CASQGLAGLYNEQFF; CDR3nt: TGTGCCAGTCAAGGACTAGCGGGACTCTACAATGAGCAGTTCTTC
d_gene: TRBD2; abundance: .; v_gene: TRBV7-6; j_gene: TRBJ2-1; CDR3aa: CASSLATSGPYNEQFF; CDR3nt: TGTGCCAGCAGCTTAGCGACTAGCGGGCCATACAATGAGCAGTTCTTC
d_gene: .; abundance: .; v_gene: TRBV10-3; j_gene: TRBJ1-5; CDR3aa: CAISESSGGQPQHF; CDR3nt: TGTGCCATCAGTGAGTCGTCAGGAGGCCAGCCCCAGCATTTT
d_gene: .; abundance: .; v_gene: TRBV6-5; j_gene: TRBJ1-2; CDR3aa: CASRGDFRGGYTF; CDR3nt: TGTGCCAGCAGGGGGGACTTCCGAGGTGGCTACACCTTC
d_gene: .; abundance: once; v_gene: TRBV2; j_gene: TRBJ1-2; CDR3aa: CASSELTVGYTF; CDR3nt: TGTGCCAGCAGTGAATTGACAGTTGGCTACACCTTC
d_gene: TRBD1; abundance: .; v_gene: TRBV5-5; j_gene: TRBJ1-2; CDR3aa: CASSNRTGYFENGYTF; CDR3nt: TGTGCCAGCAGCAACAGGACAGGGTATTTCGAGAATGGCTACACCTTC
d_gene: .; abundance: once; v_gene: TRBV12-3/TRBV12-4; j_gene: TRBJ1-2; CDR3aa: CASSLDSNGYTF; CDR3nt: TGTGCCAGCAGTTTGGACAGTAATGGCTACACCTTC